The clone carrying this TCR beta chain was seen repeatedly, ten times or more. Its antigen remains unidentified. J lost 5 bases, V lost 6 bases, and 2 bases had no gene match. In germline, CDR1 is MNHNS, CDR2 SASEGT. The CDR3 is 12 residues long. Hyperthyroidism was classified as stable if no ophthalmopathy occurred within 18 months of follow-up. The starting material, over 8.5 ml of fresh peripheral blood, provided the PBMCs. This sample was taken from a study of Graves' ophthalmopathy and Graves' hyperthyroidism. Study-level results: Most expanded clonotypes in thyroid above 0.001 frequency also showed up in blood.

From RNA, the CDR3 regions of TCR beta chains were amplified and sequenced. The first-round RT-PCR employed HTBI primers together with the Qiagen OneStep RT-PCR kit. A multiplex PCR was then performed as the second round. TCRdb used MiXCR to reprocess the multiplex PCR reads, holding one entry per CDR3 protein. This table has 600,000 to 650,000 distinct CDR3 sequences, 22% appearing once. The chain uses TRBV6-1 and TRBJ2-5, with 8 nucleotides matching TRBD1. The clonotype originates from a woman aged 18-30 years with stable Graves' hyperthyroidism. Some clones in this sample may be carry-over from other donors' samples. Sequencing was performed on peripheral blood. The DNA for the CDR3 is TGTGCCAGCAGAAGACAGGGGGAGACCCAGTACTTC. It translates to CASRRQGETQYF.